This TCR beta chain is from a study of blood T cell repertoires in COVID-19 (dated by TCRdb to about 2020). The study in broad terms: Samples covering the acute and convalescent phases of COVID-19 were provided by collaborators in the United States, Italy and Spain. Deeply sampled blood TCRbeta repertoires from subjects exposed to, actively infected with, or recovered from COVID-19 were included in the dataset. The prospective study material was composed of cDNA or gDNA derived from T cells, B-cell-depleted T cells, or PBMCs. The repertoires were released in a freely available public database meant as a resource for research on the immune response to SARS-CoV-2. Nearly every sample came with metadata listing a de-identified subject ID, COVID-19 status, age in years and sex. Samples came from the ongoing ImmuneRACE study (first 160 participants) plus 1,254 subjects from 6 global collaborators. Where available, HLA class I and class II types were taken from metadata supplied by the sample provider and were not determined by assay-based typing.

V is clipped by 4 bases and J by 0 bases, and the sequence between their germline boundaries is 7 bases long. There are 13 amino acids in the CDR3, from cysteine to phenylalanine inclusive. The CDR3 DNA has 39 bases and is translated from base 1. Looking up the germline V gene yields CDR1 SGDLS and CDR2 YYNGEE. What the study reported, not specific to this receptor: The amount of clinical and demographic metadata varied by source and participant and was provided uncurated.

The immunoSEQ Assay, a bias-controlled multiplex PCR, was used to amplify TCRbeta CDR3 regions from genomic DNA. The study's processing was this. The number of nucleated cells in each sample was estimated by amplification of reference gene primers within the assay. To quantify the absolute abundance of each unique TCRbeta CDR3 rearrangement, sequence reads were collapsed and filtered. For each sample, productive Simpson clonality was calculated as the square root of Simpson's diversity index across productive rearrangements. What TCRdb holds here is the immuneACCESS table cut down to in-frame rearrangements. Part of the clones is not present; checked against another copy, under half of the missing clones reflect an unresolved V gene, and the others are unexplained. V and J calls and clone size are as listed in that table; D and trimming were resolved from the DNA. In this sample the table shows about 130,000 clones, around 83% of which occur a single time. The ten largest clones take up roughly 3.2% of the sample.

About this clone: Its antigen is currently not known. No much larger clone is present one base from it, and per-base qualities are unavailable.

At one collaborating source in Seattle, patients were enrolled during active infection and were followed longitudinally through the course of disease. Whole blood was collected in K2EDTA tubes by collaborating institutions according to the institutions' own protocols. For TCRbeta analysis, collaborators shipped samples as frozen whole blood, isolated PBMCs, or DNA extracted from either of those sample types. Rearrangement joined TRBV9 to TRBJ1-2; the D gene lacks a confident call. What was sequenced was peripheral blood. The receptor comes from a woman of 80 years or more with COVID-19, enrolled during active disease. Here is the DNA: TGTGCCAGCAGCCCAGACACTAACTATGGCTACACCTTC. This translates into CASSPDTNYGYTF.